This T cell receptor (beta chain) was documented in a study of shared clonotypes between healthy human individuals. On the study more broadly: For every donor, three CD4 naive, three CD4 memory, two CD8 naive and one CD8 memory plates were used. Points from the study as a whole: Clonotypes shared by all four donors outscored non-shared clonotypes in generation probability. Clonotype sharing among donors was expected to depend on sequencing depth.

Sequencing was at deep level. Generated by immunoSEQ multiplex PCR, the TCRdb table keeps only in-frame clones and is missing some. The table includes about 2.3 million clones, about 90% detected once. This CDR3 spans 10 amino acids. Per the germline V gene, CDR1 is MNHEY and CDR2 is SMNVEV (reference sequence). The V end lost 10 bases, the J end lost 7 bases, and 11 bases lay between the germline ends. Remarks on this clone: The antigen is unknown.

Sequencing input: naive CD4+ T cells from PBMCs. Specified subset: CD45RA+ positively selected. The clonotype comes from a man between 18 and 35 years old in good health. Some clones in this sample may be carry-over from other donors' samples. This chain links TRBV27 with TRBJ2-7; possibly TRBD2 for D (6 bases). The CDR3 sequence: CAIPRGEQYF. CDR3 bases: TGTGCCATCCCTCGGGGGGAGCAGTACTTC.